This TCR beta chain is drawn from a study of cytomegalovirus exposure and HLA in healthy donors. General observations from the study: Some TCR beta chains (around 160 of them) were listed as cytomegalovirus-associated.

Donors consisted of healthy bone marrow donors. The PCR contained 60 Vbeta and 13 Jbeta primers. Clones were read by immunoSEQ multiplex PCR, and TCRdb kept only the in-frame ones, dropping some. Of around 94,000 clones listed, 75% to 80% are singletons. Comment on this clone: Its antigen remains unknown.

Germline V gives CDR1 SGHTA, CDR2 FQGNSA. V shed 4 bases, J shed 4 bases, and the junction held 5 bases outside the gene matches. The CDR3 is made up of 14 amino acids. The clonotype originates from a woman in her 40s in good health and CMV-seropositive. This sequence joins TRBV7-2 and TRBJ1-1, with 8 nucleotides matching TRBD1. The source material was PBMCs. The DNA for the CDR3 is TGTGCCAGCAGCTCCGGACAGGGTCGCACTGAAGCTTTCTTT. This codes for CASSSGQGRTEAFF.